A single T cell receptor beta chain is shown here with its context. Antigen unknown. The data were obtained in a study of PD-1 blockade in mismatch repair-deficient tumors. For the study at large: Patients had over ten mismatch repair-deficient cancer types and were previously treated and progressing.

With 1 base removed from V and 5 bases from J, the gap between germline ends came to 12 bases. CDR1 is SGHNT and CDR2 is YENEEA in the germline V gene. The CDR3 totals 15 residues. Sequenced by immunoSEQ multiplex PCR; TCRdb stores in-frame clones only, minus some. The repertoire includes 90,000 to 130,000 clones, more than 60% of them detected once, and around 4.7% sits in the top ten. PCR or immunohistochemistry showed mismatch repair deficiency in every enrolled patient. A few pembrolizumab responders had their TCRs sequenced. Study-level findings and limits: After pembrolizumab, tumor-resident clones rose rapidly, then generally contracted before radiologic responses.

The material sequenced was peripheral blood, taken about 13 months after starting pembrolizumab. This clonotype was obtained from an adult with mismatch repair-deficient cancer. V gene TRBV11-3 combines with J gene TRBJ2-1, with D uncertain. The CDR3 loop reads CASSLGIQKDNEQFF. DNA for the CDR3: TGTGCCAGCAGCTTAGGGATTCAGAAAGACAATGAGCAGTTCTTC.